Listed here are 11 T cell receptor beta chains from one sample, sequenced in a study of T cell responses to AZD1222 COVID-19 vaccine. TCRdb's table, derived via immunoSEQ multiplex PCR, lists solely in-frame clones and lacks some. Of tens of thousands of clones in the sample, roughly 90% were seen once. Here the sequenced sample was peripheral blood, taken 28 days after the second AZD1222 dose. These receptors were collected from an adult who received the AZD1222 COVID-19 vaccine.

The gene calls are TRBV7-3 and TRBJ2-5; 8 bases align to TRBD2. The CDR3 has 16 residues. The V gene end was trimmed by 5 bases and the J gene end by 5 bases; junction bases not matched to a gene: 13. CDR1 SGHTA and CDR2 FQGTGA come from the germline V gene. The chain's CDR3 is CASSPSGTGGAETQYF. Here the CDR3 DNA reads TGTGCCAGCAGCCCCAGCGGTACGGGAGGGGCGGAGACCCAGTACTTC.

The chain's CDR3 is CASSEYRGGTGELFF. CDR3 bases: TGTGCCAGCAGTGAGTACAGGGGGGGGACCGGGGAGCTGTTTTTT. The chain uses TRBV6-2 or TRBV6-3 and TRBJ2-2; perhaps TRBD1 as D (8 bases). Trimming cost V 5 bases and J 5 bases, with 15 bases left between them. Germline-derived CDR1 and CDR2 are MNHEY and SVGEGT. The CDR3 is made up of 15 amino acids.

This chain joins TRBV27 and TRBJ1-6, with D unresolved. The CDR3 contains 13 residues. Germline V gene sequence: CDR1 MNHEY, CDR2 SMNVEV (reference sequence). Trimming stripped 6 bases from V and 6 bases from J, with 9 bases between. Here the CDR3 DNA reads TGTGCCAGCAGCGGAGCCGCTAATTCACCCCTCCACTTT. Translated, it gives CASSGAANSPLHF.

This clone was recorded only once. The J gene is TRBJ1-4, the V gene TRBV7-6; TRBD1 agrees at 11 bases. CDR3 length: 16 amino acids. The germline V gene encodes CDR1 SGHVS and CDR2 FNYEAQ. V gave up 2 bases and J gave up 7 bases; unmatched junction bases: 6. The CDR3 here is CASSLPSGTGGEKLFF. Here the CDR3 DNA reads TGTGCCAGCAGCTTACCGTCCGGGACAGGGGGTGAAAAACTGTTTTTT.

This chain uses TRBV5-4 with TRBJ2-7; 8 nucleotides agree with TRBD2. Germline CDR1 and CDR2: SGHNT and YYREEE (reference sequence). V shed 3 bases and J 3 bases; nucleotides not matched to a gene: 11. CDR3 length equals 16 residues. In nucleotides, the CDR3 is TGTGCCAGCAGCTCCTATAGCGGGGCTAGAAACTACGAGCAGTACTTC. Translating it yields CASSSYSGARNYEQYF.

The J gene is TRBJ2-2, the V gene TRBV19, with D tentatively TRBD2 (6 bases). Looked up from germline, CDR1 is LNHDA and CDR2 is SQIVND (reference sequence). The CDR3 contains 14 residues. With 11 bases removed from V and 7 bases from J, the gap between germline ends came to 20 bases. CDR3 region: CAATEGSLHGELFF. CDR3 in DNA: TGTGCCGCGACGGAGGGGTCATTACACGGGGAGCTGTTTTTT.

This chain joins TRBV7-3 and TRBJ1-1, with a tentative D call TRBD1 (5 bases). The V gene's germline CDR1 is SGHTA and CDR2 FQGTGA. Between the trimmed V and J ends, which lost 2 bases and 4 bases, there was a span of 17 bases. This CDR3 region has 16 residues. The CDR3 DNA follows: TGTGCCAGCAGCTTACGGAAACCCGACGGGGCCACTGAAGCTTTCTTT. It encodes CASSLRKPDGATEAFF. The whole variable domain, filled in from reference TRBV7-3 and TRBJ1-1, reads GAGVSQTPSNKVTEKGKYVELRCDPISGHTALYWYRQSLGQGPEFLIYFQGTGAADDSGLPNDRFFAVRPEGSVSTLKIQRTERGDSAVYLCASSLRKPDGATEAFFGQGTRLTVV.

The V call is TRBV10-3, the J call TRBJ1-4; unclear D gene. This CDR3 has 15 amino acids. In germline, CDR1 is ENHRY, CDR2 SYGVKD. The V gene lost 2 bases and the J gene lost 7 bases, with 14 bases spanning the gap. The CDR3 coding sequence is TGTGCCATCAGTGAGACGGGGAAGGTTTTTGAAAAACTGTTTTTT. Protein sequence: CAISETGKVFEKLFF.

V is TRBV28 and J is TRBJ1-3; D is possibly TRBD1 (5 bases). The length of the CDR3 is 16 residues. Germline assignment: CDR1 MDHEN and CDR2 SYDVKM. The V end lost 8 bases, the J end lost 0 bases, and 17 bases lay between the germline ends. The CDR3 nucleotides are TGTGCCAGCCACCTCGGGGGTGGCATCTCTGGAAACACCATATATTTT. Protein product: CASHLGGGISGNTIYF.

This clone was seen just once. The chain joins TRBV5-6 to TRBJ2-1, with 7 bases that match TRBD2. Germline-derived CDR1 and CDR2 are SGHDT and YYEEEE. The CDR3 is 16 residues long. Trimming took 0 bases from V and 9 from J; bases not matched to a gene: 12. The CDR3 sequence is CASSLGLAVRAGEQFF. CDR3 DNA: TGTGCCAGCAGCTTGGGGCTAGCGGTCCGGGCTGGTGAGCAGTTCTTC.

The CDR3 reads CASSPARTGVNTEAFF. CDR3 coding DNA: TGTGCCAGCAGTCCGGCCCGGACAGGTGTGAACACTGAAGCTTTCTTT. The gene calls are TRBV28 and TRBJ1-1; 7 bases are a match to TRBD1. Germline V gene data show CDR1 as MDHEN and CDR2 as SYDVKM. CDR3 length: 16 residues. Trimming at V came to 5 bases and at J to 0 bases, leaving 9 bases not matched to a gene.